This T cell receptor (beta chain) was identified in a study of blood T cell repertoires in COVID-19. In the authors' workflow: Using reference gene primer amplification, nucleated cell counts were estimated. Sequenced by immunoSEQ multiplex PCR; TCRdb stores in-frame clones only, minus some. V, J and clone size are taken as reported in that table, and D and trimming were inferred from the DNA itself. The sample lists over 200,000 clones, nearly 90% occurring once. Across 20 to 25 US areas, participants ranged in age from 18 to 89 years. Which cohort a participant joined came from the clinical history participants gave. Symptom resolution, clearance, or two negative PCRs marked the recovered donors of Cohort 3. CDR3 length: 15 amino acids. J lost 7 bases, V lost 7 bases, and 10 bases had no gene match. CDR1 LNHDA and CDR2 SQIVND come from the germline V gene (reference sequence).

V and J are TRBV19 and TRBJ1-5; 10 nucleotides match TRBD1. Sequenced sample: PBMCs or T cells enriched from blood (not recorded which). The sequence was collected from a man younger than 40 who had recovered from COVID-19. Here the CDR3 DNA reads TGTGCCAGTACCGGAGACAGGGGGCTTTGGCAGCCCCAGCATTTT. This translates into CASTGDRGLWQPQHF. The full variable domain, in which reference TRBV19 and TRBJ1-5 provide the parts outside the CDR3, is DGGITQSPKYLFRKEGQNVTLSCEQNLNHDAMYWYRQDPGQGLRLIYYSQIVNDFQKGDIAEGYSVSREKKESFPLTVTSAQKNPTAFYLCASTGDRGLWQPQHFGDGTRLSIL.